The sequence of this T cell receptor (beta chain) was determined in a study of Ad26.COV2.S vaccination and SARS-CoV-2 variants. Looked up from germline, CDR1 is SQVTM and CDR2 is ANQGSEA. The CDR3 runs 13 residues. V lost 4 bases, J lost 4 bases, and 13 bases lay in between. The treatment here: around 19 received Ad26.COV2.S at low or high dose, single or two shots; 5 received placebo; per-sample allocation not given. At day 63 after the first vaccine or placebo injection, samples were drawn. Profiling relied on immunoSEQ multiplex PCR, and the TCRdb table lists in-frame clones only, not all of them. The sample has roughly 380,000 clones, around 89% seen once; the top ten hold 3.6%.

The source is a person aged 18-65 years who received the Ad26.COV2.S COVID-19 vaccine or a placebo. J is TRBJ1-2 and V is TRBV29-1; D unresolved. The specimen comprised peripheral blood, sampled in a trial of Ad26.COV2.S vaccine versus placebo. For the CDR3, the DNA is TGCAGCGTTGTTGGGTCCCCGTCCTATGGCTACACCTTC. Translation gives CSVVGSPSYGYTF.